Included here is one TCR beta chain sequence, with context. This specimen includes other DNA sequences encoding the same CDR3. Sequencing used immunoSEQ multiplex PCR; TCRdb keeps in-frame clones, though not all of them. The sample includes a few million clones, approximately 93% of them seen just once. This entry belongs to a study of shared clonotypes between healthy human individuals. The sequenced sample consisted of naive CD4+ T cells from PBMCs. Subset meaning: CD45RA+ positively selected. The receptor was isolated from a man younger than 30 in good health. Some clones in this sample may be carry-over from other donors' samples.

CDR3 DNA: TGTGCCAGCAGCCCGGACAGGGCCGGGGAGCTGTTTTTT. Residues: CASSPDRAGELFF. The rearrangement uses TRBV6-5 and TRBJ2-2, with 8 bases identical to TRBD1. J was trimmed by 6 bases and V by 6 bases; bases with no gene match: 3. This CDR3 has 13 amino acids. The germline V gene has CDR1 MNHEY and CDR2 SVGAGI.